The TCR beta chain described here comes from a study of blood T cell repertoires in COVID-19. Study summary: Donors in the United States, Italy and Spain gave samples during acute or convalescent COVID-19. T cells, B-cell-depleted T cells, or PBMCs provided the cDNA or gDNA that served as material.

The data were produced by immunoSEQ multiplex PCR, yet TCRdb's version contains in-frame clones alone and is incomplete. The data contain just over 650,000 clones, approximately 90% of them singletons. Germline loops: CDR1 MNHEY, CDR2 SMNVEV (reference sequence). V shed 5 bases and J 3 bases; nucleotides not matched to a gene: 9. CDR3 length: 15 amino acids. The sequenced sample consisted of peripheral blood. The J gene is TRBJ1-2, the V gene TRBV27; 7 bases fit TRBD1. This clonotype was sampled from a woman in her late teens or twenties with acute or convalescent COVID-19. The CDR3 nucleotides are TGTGCCAGCAGTCCTTACACAGGGGCGGACTATGGCTACACCTTC. As protein: CASSPYTGADYGYTF.